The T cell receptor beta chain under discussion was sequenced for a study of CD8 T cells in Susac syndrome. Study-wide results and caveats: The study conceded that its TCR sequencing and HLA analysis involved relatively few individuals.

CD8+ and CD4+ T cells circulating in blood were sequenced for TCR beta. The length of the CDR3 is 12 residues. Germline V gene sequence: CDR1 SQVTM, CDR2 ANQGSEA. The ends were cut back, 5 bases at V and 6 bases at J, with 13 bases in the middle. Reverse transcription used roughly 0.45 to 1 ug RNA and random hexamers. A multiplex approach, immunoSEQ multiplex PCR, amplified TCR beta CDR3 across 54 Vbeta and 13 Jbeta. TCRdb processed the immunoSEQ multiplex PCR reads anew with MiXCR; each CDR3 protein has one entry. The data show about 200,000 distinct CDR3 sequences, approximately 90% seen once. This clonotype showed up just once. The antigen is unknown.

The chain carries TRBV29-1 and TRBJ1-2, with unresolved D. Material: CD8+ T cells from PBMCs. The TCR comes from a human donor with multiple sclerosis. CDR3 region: CSVLPKGHGYTF. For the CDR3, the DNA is TGCAGCGTTTTACCCAAAGGCCATGGCTACACCTTC.